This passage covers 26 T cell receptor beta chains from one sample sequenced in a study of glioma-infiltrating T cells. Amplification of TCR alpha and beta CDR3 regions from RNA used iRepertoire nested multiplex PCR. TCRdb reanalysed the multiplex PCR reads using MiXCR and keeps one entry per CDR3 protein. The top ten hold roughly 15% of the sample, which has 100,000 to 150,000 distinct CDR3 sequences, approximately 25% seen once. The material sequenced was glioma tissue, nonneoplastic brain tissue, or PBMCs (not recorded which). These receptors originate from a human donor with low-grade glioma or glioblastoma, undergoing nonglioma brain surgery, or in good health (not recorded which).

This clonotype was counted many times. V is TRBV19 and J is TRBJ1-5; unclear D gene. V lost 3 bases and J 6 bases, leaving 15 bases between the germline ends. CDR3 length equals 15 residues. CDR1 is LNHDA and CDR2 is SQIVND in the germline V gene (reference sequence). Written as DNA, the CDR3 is TGTGCCAGTAGTATGGTACTTGGAGACGGTCAGCCCCAGCATTTT. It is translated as CASSMVLGDGQPQHF.

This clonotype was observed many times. This chain's CDR3 is CASSQQLGTGNTIYF. CDR3 nucleotides: TGTGCCAGCAGTCAACAACTGGGGACTGGAAACACCATATATTTT. The V and J genes are TRBV6-1 and TRBJ1-3; D is unresolved. This CDR3 is built from 15 residues. CDR1 is MNHNS and CDR2 is SASEGT in the germline V gene. Trimming cost V 5 bases and J 2 bases, with 13 bases left between them.

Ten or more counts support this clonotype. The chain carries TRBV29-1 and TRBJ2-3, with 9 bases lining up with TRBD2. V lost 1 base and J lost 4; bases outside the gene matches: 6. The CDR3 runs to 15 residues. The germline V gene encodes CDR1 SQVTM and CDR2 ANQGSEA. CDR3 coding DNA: TGCAGCGTTGAAGTTTCAGCGGGGGGACCAGATACGCAGTATTTT. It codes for CSVEVSAGGPDTQYF.

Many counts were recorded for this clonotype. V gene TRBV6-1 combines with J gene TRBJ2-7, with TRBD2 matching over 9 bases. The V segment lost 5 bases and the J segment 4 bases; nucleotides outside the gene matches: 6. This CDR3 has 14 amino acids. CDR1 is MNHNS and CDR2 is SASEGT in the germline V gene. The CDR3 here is CASSLRLAEYEQYF. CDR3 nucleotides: TGTGCCAGCAGTCTGAGACTAGCGGAATACGAGCAGTACTTC.

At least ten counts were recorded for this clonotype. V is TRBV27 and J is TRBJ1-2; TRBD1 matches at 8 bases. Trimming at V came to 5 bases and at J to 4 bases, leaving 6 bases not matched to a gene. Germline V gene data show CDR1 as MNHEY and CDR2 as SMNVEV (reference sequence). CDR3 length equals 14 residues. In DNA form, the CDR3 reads TGTGCCAGCAGTCCCTCGGACAGGGCCTATGGCTACACCTTC. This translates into CASSPSDRAYGYTF.

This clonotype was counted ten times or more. The CDR3, as DNA: TGCGCCAGCAGCCAAGATTTAGCAGGGTGGGAGGATGGCTACACCTTC. It encodes CASSQDLAGWEDGYTF. This chain uses TRBV4-3 with TRBJ1-2, with D perhaps matching TRBD1 (5 bases). In germline, CDR1 is LGHNA, CDR2 YSLEER. The ends were cut back, 0 bases at V and 6 bases at J, with 17 bases in the middle. This CDR3 contains 16 residues.

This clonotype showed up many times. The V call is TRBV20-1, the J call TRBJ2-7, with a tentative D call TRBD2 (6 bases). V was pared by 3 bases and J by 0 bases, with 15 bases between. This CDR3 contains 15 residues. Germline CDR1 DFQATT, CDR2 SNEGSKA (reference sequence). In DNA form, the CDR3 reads TGCAGTGCTAGTTCTGCGGAGGGAAGCTCCTACGAGCAGTACTTC. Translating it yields CSASSAEGSSYEQYF.

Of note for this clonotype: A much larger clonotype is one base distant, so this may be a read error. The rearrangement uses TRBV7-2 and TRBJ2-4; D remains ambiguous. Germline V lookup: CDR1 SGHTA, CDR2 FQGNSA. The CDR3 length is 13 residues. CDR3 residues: CASSLVPENTQYF. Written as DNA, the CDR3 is TGTGCCAGCAGCTTAGTCCCGGAAAACACTCAGTACTTC.

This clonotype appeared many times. CDR3 coding DNA: TGTGCCAGCAGCTTAGTCGGACCGCGGAACACCGGGGAGCTGTTTTTT. Translation gives CASSLVGPRNTGELFF. The rearrangement links TRBV7-2 to TRBJ2-2; D uncertain. Germline values: CDR1 SGHTA, CDR2 FQGNSA. This CDR3 has 16 amino acids. The germline V and J ends were trimmed by 1 base and 1 base, with 10 bases remaining between them.

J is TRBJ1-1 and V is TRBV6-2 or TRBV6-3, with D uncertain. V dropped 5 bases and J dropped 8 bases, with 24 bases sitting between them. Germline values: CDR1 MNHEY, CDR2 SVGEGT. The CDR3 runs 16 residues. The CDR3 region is CASSNPSSRGATEAFF. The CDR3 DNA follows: TGTGCCAGCAGTAACCCCTCCTCCCGAGGAGCCACCGAAGCTTTCTTT.

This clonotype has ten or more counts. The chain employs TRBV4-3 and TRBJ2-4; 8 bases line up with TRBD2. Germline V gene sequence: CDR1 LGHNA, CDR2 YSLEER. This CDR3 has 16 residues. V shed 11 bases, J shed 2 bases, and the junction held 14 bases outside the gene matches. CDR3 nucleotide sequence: TGCGCCGGTTCCAACCAGCGGGAGAGGACCAAAAACATTCAGTACTTC. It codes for CAGSNQRERTKNIQYF.

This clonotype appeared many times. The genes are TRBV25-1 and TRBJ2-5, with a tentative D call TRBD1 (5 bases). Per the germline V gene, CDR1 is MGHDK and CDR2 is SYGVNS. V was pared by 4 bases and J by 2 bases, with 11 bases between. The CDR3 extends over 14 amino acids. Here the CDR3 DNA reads TGTGCCAGCAGTGGCGACAGTGGGCAAGAGACCCAGTACTTC. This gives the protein CASSGDSGQETQYF.

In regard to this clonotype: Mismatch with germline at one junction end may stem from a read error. The CDR3 region is CAISGVGLAGGPTYNEQFF. CDR3 bases: TGTGCCATCAGTGGGGTGGGACTAGCGGGAGGTCCAACCTACAATGAGCAGTTCTTC. V is TRBV24-1 and J is TRBJ2-1; 15 positions agree with TRBD2. This CDR3 has 19 amino acids. Germline loops: CDR1 KGHDR, CDR2 SFDVKD.

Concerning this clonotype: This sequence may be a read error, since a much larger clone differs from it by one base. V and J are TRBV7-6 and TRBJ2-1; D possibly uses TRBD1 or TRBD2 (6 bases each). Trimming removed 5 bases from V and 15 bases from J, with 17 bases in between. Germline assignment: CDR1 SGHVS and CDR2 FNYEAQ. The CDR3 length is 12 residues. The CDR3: CASSTSQGRRFF. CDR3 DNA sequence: TGTGCCAGCAGCACTAGCCAGGGGAGACGGTTCTTC.

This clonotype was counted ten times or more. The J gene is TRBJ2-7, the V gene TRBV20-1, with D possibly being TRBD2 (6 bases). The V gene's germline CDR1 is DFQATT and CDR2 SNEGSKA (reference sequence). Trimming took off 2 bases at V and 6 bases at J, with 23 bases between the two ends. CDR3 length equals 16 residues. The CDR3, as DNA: TGCAGTGCTAGAAGAATCCGGGGGTACGGCTCGGGCGAGCAGTACTTC. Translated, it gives CSARRIRGYGSGEQYF.

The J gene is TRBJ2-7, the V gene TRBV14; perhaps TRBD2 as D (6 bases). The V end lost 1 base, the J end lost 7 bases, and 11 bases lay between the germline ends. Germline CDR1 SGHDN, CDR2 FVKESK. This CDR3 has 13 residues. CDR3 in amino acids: CASSQVGGTEQYF. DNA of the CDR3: TGTGCCAGCAGCCAAGTTGGCGGGACGGAGCAGTACTTC. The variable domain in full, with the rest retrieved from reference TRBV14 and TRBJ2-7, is EAGVTQFPSHSVIEKGQTVTLRCDPISGHDNLYWYRRVMGKEIKFLLHFVKESKQDESGMPNNRFLAERTGGTYSTLKVQPAELEDSGVYFCASSQVGGTEQYFGPGTRLTVT.

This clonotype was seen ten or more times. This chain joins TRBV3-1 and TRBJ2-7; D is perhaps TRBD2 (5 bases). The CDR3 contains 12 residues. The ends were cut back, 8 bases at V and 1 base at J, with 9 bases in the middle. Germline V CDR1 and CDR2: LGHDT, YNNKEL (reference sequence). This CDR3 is CASRTGSYEQYF. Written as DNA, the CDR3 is TGTGCCAGCCGGACGGGGTCCTACGAGCAGTACTTC.

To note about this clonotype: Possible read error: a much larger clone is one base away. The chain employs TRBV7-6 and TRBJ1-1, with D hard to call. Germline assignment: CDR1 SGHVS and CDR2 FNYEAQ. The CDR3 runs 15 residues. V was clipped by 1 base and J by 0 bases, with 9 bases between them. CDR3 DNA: TGTGCCAGCAGCTTAGGGGCTCAGATGAACACTGAAGCTTTCTTT. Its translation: CASSLGAQMNTEAFF.

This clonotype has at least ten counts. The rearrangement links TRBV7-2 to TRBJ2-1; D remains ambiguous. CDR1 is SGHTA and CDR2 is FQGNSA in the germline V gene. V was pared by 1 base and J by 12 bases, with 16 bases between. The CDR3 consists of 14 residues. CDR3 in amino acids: CASSLGFLTDGQFF. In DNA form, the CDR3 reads TGTGCCAGCAGCTTAGGGTTCCTGACCGACGGGCAGTTCTTC.

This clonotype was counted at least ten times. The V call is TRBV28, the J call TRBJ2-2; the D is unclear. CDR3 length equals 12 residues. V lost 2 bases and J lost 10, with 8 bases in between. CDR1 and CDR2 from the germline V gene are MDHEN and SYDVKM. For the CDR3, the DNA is TGTGCCAGCAGTTTAAGCTTCTCGGAGCTGTTTTTT. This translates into CASSLSFSELFF.

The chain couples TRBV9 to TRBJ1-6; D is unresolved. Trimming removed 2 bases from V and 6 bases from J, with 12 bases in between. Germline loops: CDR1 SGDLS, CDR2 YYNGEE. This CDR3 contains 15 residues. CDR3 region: CASSVGQEINSPLHF. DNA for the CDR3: TGTGCCAGCAGCGTCGGGCAGGAGATTAATTCACCCCTCCACTTT.

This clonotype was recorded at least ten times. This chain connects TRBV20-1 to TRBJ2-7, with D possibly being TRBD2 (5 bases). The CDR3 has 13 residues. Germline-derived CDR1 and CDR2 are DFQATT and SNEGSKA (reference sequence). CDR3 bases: TGCAGGGCGTTGGGTTCGGGGAGCTACGAGCAGTACTTC. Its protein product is CRALGSGSYEQYF.

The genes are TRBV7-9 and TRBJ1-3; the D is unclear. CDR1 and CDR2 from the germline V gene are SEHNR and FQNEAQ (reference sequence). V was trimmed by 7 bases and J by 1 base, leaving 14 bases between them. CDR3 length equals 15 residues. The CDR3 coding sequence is TGTGCCAGCACCTCGACCGAACTATCTGGAAACACCATATATTTT. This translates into CASTSTELSGNTIYF.

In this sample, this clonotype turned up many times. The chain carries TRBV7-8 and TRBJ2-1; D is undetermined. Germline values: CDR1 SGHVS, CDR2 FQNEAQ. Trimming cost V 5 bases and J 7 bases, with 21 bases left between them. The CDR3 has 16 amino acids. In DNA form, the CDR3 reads TGTGCCAGCAGCACTTCTGGGGTAGGCCTTAAGAATGAGCAGTTCTTC. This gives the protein CASSTSGVGLKNEQFF.

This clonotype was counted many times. CDR3 region: CSAPRTWNTEAFF. As DNA, the CDR3 is TGCAGTGCCCCGAGGACCTGGAACACTGAAGCTTTCTTT. The V call is TRBV20-1, the J call TRBJ1-1; D unresolved. The germline V gene encodes CDR1 DFQATT and CDR2 SNEGSKA (reference sequence). The CDR3 totals 13 residues. V was cut by 6 bases and J by 1 base, with 12 bases left in between.

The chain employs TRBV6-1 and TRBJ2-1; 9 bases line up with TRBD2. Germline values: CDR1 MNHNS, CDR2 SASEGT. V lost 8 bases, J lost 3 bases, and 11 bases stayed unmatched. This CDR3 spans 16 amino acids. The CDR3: CASARGKLAGYNEQFF. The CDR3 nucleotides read TGTGCCAGCGCCCGGGGGAAACTAGCGGGCTACAATGAGCAGTTCTTC.